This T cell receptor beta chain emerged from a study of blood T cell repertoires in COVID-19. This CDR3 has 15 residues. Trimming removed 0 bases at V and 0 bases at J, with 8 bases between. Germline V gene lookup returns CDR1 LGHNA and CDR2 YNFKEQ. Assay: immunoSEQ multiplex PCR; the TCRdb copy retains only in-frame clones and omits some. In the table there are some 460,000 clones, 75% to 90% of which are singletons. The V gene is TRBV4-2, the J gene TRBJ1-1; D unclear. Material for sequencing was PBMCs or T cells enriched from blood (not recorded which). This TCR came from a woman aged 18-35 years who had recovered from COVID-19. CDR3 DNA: TGTGCCAGCAGCCAAGATTCAGGAATGAACACTGAAGCTTTCTTT. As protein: CASSQDSGMNTEAFF.